This entry features one T cell receptor beta chain sequence. Sequencing used immunoSEQ multiplex PCR; TCRdb keeps in-frame clones, though not all of them. The repertoire consists of 250,000 to 400,000 clones, with about 89% occurring once and the leading ten covering roughly 5%. Recruitment covered fewer than 25 US areas and drew participants whose ages spanned about 18 to 95 years. The data stem from a study of blood T cell repertoires in COVID-19. Across the study: Collection of acute and convalescent COVID-19 samples took place in the United States, Italy and Spain. In each case, the material was cDNA or gDNA derived from T cells, B-cell-depleted T cells, or PBMCs.

Input material: PBMCs or T cells enriched from blood (not recorded which). The TCR comes from a man in his 60s who had recovered from COVID-19.

CDR3 amino acids: CASSSDRGPQPQHF. The CDR3 nucleotides are TGTGCCAGCAGCAGCGACAGGGGACCTCAGCCCCAGCATTTT. The gene calls are TRBV7-2 and TRBJ1-5; TRBD1 agrees at 8 bases. The CDR3 contains 14 residues. After removal of 5 bases from V and 6 bases from J, the junction contained 6 bases not matched to a gene. Germline loops: CDR1 SGHTA, CDR2 FQGNSA.